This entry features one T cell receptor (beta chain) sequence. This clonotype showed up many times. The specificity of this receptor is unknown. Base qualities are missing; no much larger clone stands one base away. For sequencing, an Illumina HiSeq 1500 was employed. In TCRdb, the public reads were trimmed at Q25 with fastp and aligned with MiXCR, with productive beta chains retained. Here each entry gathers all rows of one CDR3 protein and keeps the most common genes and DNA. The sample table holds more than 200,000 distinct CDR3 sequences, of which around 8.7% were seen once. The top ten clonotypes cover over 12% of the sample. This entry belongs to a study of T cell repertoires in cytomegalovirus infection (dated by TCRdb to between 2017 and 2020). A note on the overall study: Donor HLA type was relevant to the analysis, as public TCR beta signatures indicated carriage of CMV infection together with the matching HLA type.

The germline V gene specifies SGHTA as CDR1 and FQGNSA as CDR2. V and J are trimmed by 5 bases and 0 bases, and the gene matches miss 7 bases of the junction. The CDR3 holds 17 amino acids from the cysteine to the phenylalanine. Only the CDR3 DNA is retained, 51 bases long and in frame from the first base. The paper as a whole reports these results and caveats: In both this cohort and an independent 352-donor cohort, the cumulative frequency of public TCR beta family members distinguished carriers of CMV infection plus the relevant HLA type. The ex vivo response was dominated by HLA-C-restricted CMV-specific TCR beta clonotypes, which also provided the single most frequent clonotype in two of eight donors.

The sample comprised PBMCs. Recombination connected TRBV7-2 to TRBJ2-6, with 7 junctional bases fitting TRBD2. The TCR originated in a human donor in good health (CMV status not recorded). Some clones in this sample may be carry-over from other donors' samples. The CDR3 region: CASSQRGISSGANVLTF. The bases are TGTGCCAGCAGCCAGCGGGGCATTAGCTCTGGGGCCAACGTCCTGACTTTC. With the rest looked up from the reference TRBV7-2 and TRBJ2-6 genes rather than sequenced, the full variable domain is GAGVSQSPSNKVTEKGKDVELRCDPISGHTALYWYRQSLGQGLEFLIYFQGNSAPDKSGLPSDRFSAERTGGSVSTLTIQRTQQEDSAVYLCASSQRGISSGANVLTFGAGSRLTVL.